A selection of T cell receptor beta chains follows, all from one sample in a study of cytomegalovirus exposure and HLA in healthy donors. Sequenced by immunoSEQ multiplex PCR; TCRdb stores in-frame clones only, minus some. The sample includes about 200,000 clones, roughly 87% seen only once; the top ten take approximately 2%. Sequenced material: PBMCs. The receptors here all came from a woman younger than 30 in good health and CMV-seropositive. CDR3s include the opening cysteine and the closing phenylalanine or tryptophan. D genes are given only for firm matches.

>TRBV11-2|TRBJ1-5|.
CASSFLPGGNQPQHF
>TRBV6-1|TRBJ1-4|TRBD1
CASSASTGGNEKLFF
>TRBV4-1|TRBJ2-5|.
CATGDWKKKETQYF
>TRBV2|TRBJ1-4|TRBD1
CASKVGRGNEKLFF
>TRBV4-1|TRBJ2-7|.
CASSLSGSSYEQYF
>TRBV10-1|TRBJ2-7|TRBD1
CASSGILGTGSYEQYF
>TRBV27|TRBJ1-2|.
CASSQRGGVIDFYGYTF
>TRBV2|TRBJ2-7|TRBD1
CASTKGQGDYEQYF
>TRBV28|TRBJ2-3|TRBD2
CASSPLTSGEDTDTQYF
>TRBV2|TRBJ2-2|.
CASSKQANTGELFF
>TRBV15|TRBJ2-3|.
CATSGLTGWATDTQYF
>TRBV28|TRBJ1-1|.
CASSLRFRLGTEAFF
>TRBV27|TRBJ2-7|.
CASRTGASPSYEQYF
>TRBV5-4|TRBJ1-2|TRBD1
CASSWPAWDRENDYGYTF
>TRBV5-1|TRBJ2-1|TRBD2
CASRLSGTSASSYNEQFF
>TRBV28|TRBJ1-5|.
CASSSSEGAGNQPQHF
>TRBV6-1|TRBJ2-7|.
CASSETPSGYEQYF